Shown below are 20 T cell receptor beta chains from a single sample sequenced in a study of identical twins. TCRdb fed the 5' RACE reads into MiXCR, producing one record per CDR3 protein. The sample lists 690,000 or so distinct CDR3 sequences, 8.6% occurring once. The sample also formed part of further work on yellow fever vaccine responses in identical twins.

The material sequenced was PBMCs. All receptors come from a woman aged 18-29 years in good health.

This chain connects TRBV9 to TRBJ1-1; 8 bases are a match to TRBD1. There are 15 residues in the CDR3. J gave up 3 bases and V 3 bases, and 7 bases lay outside the gene matches. Germline loops: CDR1 SGDLS, CDR2 YYNGEE. The CDR3 bases are TGTGCCAGCAGCGAACAGGGGGAAAGGGACACTGAAGCTTTCTTT. This encodes CASSEQGERDTEAFF.

This clonotype was seen more than once but under ten times. The chain joins TRBV5-5 to TRBJ2-7; D is uncertain. Trimming removed 6 bases from V and 3 bases from J, with 7 bases in between. CDR1 and CDR2 (germline): SGHKS, YYEKEE (reference sequence). This CDR3 spans 11 amino acids. This chain's CDR3 is CASTVNYEQYF. The CDR3 DNA is TGTGCCAGCACCGTCAACTACGAGCAGTACTTC.

In this sample, this clonotype turned up many times. This chain connects TRBV6-2 or TRBV6-3 to TRBJ2-5; no firm D call. The ends were cut back, 4 bases at V and 5 bases at J, with 14 bases in the middle. CDR1 and CDR2 from the germline V gene are MNHEY and SVGEGT. This CDR3 has 14 residues. The CDR3 DNA is TGTGCCAGCAGTTCGGGCTACTCTCGTGAGACCCAGTACTTC. Its translation is CASSSGYSRETQYF.

This clonotype was seen at least ten times. This chain uses TRBV5-1 with TRBJ2-1; 9 nucleotides match TRBD1. V was pared by 3 bases and J by 5 bases, with 3 bases of the junction left unmatched. The CDR3 is 14 amino acids. The V gene's germline CDR1 is SGHRS and CDR2 YFSETQ. CDR3 DNA: TGCGCCAGCAGCTCGGACAGGGGACACAATGAGCAGTTCTTC. It codes for CASSSDRGHNEQFF.

The chain uses TRBV6-2 or TRBV6-3 and TRBJ2-7, with a tentative D call TRBD2 (6 bases). There are 12 residues in the CDR3. The germline CDR1 and CDR2 sequences are MNHEY and SVGEGT. Trimming shortened V by 7 bases and J by 5 bases, and 12 bases separated the two germline ends. The CDR3 coding sequence is TGTGCCAGCATGGCGGGGCGGAACGAGCAGTACTTC. It translates to CASMAGRNEQYF.

This clonotype occurred a few times. V usage is TRBV15 and J usage is TRBJ2-7; D may be TRBD2 (6 bases). Per germline, CDR1 LNHNV and CDR2 YYDKDF (reference sequence). The CDR3 consists of 14 residues. The V end was cut by 3 bases, the J end by 4 bases, with 13 bases between. The CDR3 spells CATSSGTQSYEQYF. The CDR3 DNA is TGTGCCACCAGCAGCGGGACTCAGAGTTACGAGCAGTACTTC.

The sample holds many counts of this clonotype. The rearrangement links TRBV12-3 or TRBV12-4 to TRBJ2-5; D gene unclear. The CDR3 totals 14 residues. Trimming cost V 2 bases and J 2 bases, with 9 bases left between them. CDR3 nucleotide sequence: TGTGCCAGCAGTTTAACGGTTTTACAAGAGACCCAGTACTTC. It is translated as CASSLTVLQETQYF.

This clonotype came up a few times. This rearrangement joins TRBV20-1 to TRBJ2-7; 9 bases are shared with TRBD2. The germline V gene encodes CDR1 DFQATT and CDR2 SNEGSKA (reference sequence). V trimming: 2 bases; J trimming: 5 bases; junction bases outside the gene matches: 7. The CDR3 spans 14 residues. CDR3 region: CSARLIAGDNEQYF. The CDR3 nucleotides read TGCAGTGCTAGACTGATAGCGGGAGATAACGAGCAGTACTTC.

This clonotype has a handful of counts. The V call is TRBV5-6, the J call TRBJ2-7, with D possibly TRBD1 on 6 matching bases. The ends were cut back, 3 bases at V and 7 bases at J, with 17 bases in the middle. The germline V gene encodes CDR1 SGHDT and CDR2 YYEEEE. The CDR3 consists of 14 residues. In DNA, the CDR3 is TGTGCCAGCAGCTACCCTCTACAGGGCCGGGAGCAGTACTTC. This sequence encodes CASSYPLQGREQYF.

This clonotype was found a few times. This CDR3 reads CASSLEGTGLKNEQFF. DNA of the CDR3: TGTGCCAGCAGCTTGGAGGGGACAGGGCTCAAGAATGAGCAGTTCTTC. This rearrangement joins TRBV5-5 to TRBJ2-1; 9 bases agree with TRBD1. From germline, CDR1 is SGHKS and CDR2 YYEKEE (reference sequence). The CDR3 consists of 16 residues. V trimming: 0 bases; J trimming: 7 bases; junction bases outside the gene matches: 8.

At least ten counts were recorded for this clonotype. The gene calls are TRBV9 and TRBJ2-2; D gene unclear. CDR1 is SGDLS, CDR2 YYNGEE, per germline. The CDR3 sequence is 18 residues long. With 0 bases removed from V and 4 bases from J, the gap between germline ends came to 19 bases. The CDR3 is CASSVVHGPNAFTGELFF. The CDR3 coding sequence is TGTGCCAGCAGCGTAGTTCACGGTCCCAACGCTTTCACCGGGGAGCTGTTTTTT.

This clonotype was detected only a few times. The rearrangement joins TRBV20-1 to TRBJ2-3, with D unresolved. This CDR3 is 15 amino acids long. Trimming removed 0 bases at V and 6 bases at J, with 16 bases between. Germline V gene lookup returns CDR1 DFQATT and CDR2 SNEGSKA (reference sequence). This CDR3 is CSARDLRVVGDTQYF. The DNA for the CDR3 is TGCAGTGCTAGAGATCTGCGAGTGGTCGGGGATACGCAGTATTTT.

This clonotype was detected only once. This chain connects TRBV5-1 to TRBJ2-1; 7 bases fit TRBD2. There are 14 residues in the CDR3. J gave up 5 bases and V 1 base, and 3 bases lay outside the gene matches. Per the germline V gene, CDR1 is SGHRS and CDR2 is YFSETQ. This chain's CDR3 is CASSLPGGHNEQFF. The CDR3 nucleotides are TGCGCCAGCAGCTTGCCGGGAGGACACAATGAGCAGTTCTTC.

This clonotype was observed many times. The chain combines TRBV14 with TRBJ2-3; D is undetermined. This CDR3 is built from 12 residues. Trimming stripped 0 bases from V and 5 bases from J, with 3 bases between. CDR1 is SGHDN, CDR2 FVKESK, per germline. CDR3 nucleotide sequence: TGTGCCAGCAGCCAAGAGGTAGATACGCAGTATTTT. This encodes CASSQEVDTQYF.

This clonotype has at least ten counts. This chain connects TRBV29-1 to TRBJ2-2; D uncertain. CDR1 SQVTM and CDR2 ANQGSEA come from the germline V gene. With 7 bases removed from V and 0 bases from J, the gap between germline ends came to 9 bases. The CDR3 is 13 residues long. The CDR3 sequence is CSGKIANTGELFF. The CDR3 DNA reads as TGCAGCGGGAAAATAGCGAACACCGGGGAGCTGTTTTTT.

CDR3 region: CASSLRLAGDDEQYF. The CDR3 region has the DNA TGCGCCAGCAGCCTTCGACTAGCGGGGGACGACGAGCAGTACTTC. The chain links TRBV4-1 to TRBJ2-7; 12 bases are a match to TRBD2. Germline-derived CDR1 and CDR2 are MGHRA and YSYEKL. The CDR3 sequence is 15 residues long. The J segment lost 5 bases and the V segment lost 4 bases, leaving 6 bases of the junction unmatched.

This clonotype was picked up a small number of times. The chain employs TRBV18 and TRBJ1-3, with 7 nucleotides matching TRBD1. The CDR3 runs to 16 residues. V lost 4 bases, J lost 0 bases, and 6 bases stayed unmatched. Germline V gene lookup returns CDR1 KGHSH and CDR2 LQKENI. CDR3 DNA: TGTGCCAGCTCACGTCGGGACAGAATCTCTGGAAACACCATATATTTT. Translation: CASSRRDRISGNTIYF. The full variable domain, rest sourced from reference TRBV18 and TRBJ1-3, is NAGVMQNPRHLVRRRGQEARLRCSPMKGHSHVYWYRQLPEEGLKFMVYLQKENIIDESGMPKERFSAEFPKEGPSILRIQQVVRGDSAAYFCASSRRDRISGNTIYFGEGSWLTVV.

This clonotype has ten or more counts. The chain combines TRBV7-9 with TRBJ2-5; perhaps TRBD2 as D (5 bases). V shed 5 bases and J shed 5 bases, with 12 bases lying between them. This CDR3 comprises 13 residues. Germline V gene lookup returns CDR1 SEHNR and CDR2 FQNEAQ (reference sequence). CDR3 DNA: TGTGCCAGCAGCCCTTACCCGGGGGAGACCCAGTACTTC. Translation gives CASSPYPGETQYF. The full variable domain, with the rest looked up from reference TRBV7-9 and TRBJ2-5, is DTGVSQNPRHKITKRGQNVTFRCDPISEHNRLYWYRQTLGQGPEFLTYFQNEAQLEKSRLLSDRFSAERPKGSFSTLEIQRTEQGDSAMYLCASSPYPGETQYFGPGTRLLVL.

The chain uses TRBV29-1 and TRBJ1-5, with D uncertain. Germline V gene data show CDR1 as SQVTM and CDR2 as ANQGSEA. The CDR3 extends over 12 amino acids. Between the trimmed V and J ends, which lost 4 bases and 1 base, there was a span of 5 bases. This chain's CDR3 is CSVGESNQPQHF. In DNA, the CDR3 is TGCAGCGTTGGGGAAAGCAATCAGCCCCAGCATTTT.

Ten or more counts support this clonotype. This chain uses TRBV5-1 with TRBJ2-2; D is uncertain. The CDR3 loop spans 16 amino acids. The germline V gene has CDR1 SGHRS and CDR2 YFSETQ. V was pared by 0 bases and J by 6 bases, with 15 bases between. The CDR3 region has the DNA TGCGCCAGCAGCTTGGATCTAGATGTCTTTGCCGGGGAGCTGTTTTTT. Translation: CASSLDLDVFAGELFF.